A single TCR beta chain is shown here with its context. The antigen is not known. The data originate from a study of cytomegalovirus exposure and HLA in healthy donors. Study details: The roughly 120 million unique TCR beta sequences, from about 180 million T cells, were found by an earlier analysis.

Primers for the PCR totalled 60 Vbeta and 13 Jbeta. TCRdb's copy holds only in-frame clones and misses some; the assay was immunoSEQ multiplex PCR. The sample carries approximately 120,000 clones, 76% recorded once. Study-level results: In a later analysis, most CMV-associated TCR beta chains appeared HLA-restricted. TCR beta V- and J-gene trimming, according to a later analysis, was linked to a missense DCLRE1C variant. Cytomegalovirus association was assigned to around 150 TCR beta chains.

This CDR3 is built from 15 residues. Germline values: CDR1 GTSNPN, CDR2 SVGIG (reference sequence). V was shortened by 2 bases and J by 3 bases, with 16 bases between the two germline ends. The genes are TRBV30 and TRBJ1-1, with a weak D call TRBD1 (5 bases). This TCR came from a woman in her 40s in good health and CMV-seropositive. The sequenced sample consisted of PBMCs. The CDR3 region has the DNA TGTGCCTGGAGTTCAGGCAGGGTCGTGTACACTGAAGCTTTCTTT. Translated: CAWSSGRVVYTEAFF.